A single sample gave rise to the 5 T cell receptor beta chains below, sequenced in a study of Tregs in tolerant kidney transplant recipients. Profiling relied on immunoSEQ multiplex PCR, and the TCRdb table lists in-frame clones only, not all of them. The data contain tens of thousands of clones, around nine tenths of them singletons. The sequenced material came from CD8+ T cells from blood. The source is a human donor in good health.

This clone appeared once. This rearrangement joins TRBV4-1 to TRBJ2-1; no firm D call. This CDR3 contains 13 residues. CDR1 and CDR2 (germline): MGHRA, YSYEKL. Trimming removed 4 bases at V and 2 bases at J, with 6 bases between. CDR3 nucleotide sequence: TGCGCCAGCAGCCCGGCGGCCTACAATGAGCAGTTCTTC. Its protein product is CASSPAAYNEQFF.

The rearrangement joins TRBV27 to TRBJ2-3; D call uncertain. CDR3 length equals 12 residues. The V gene lost 3 bases and the J gene lost 2 bases, with 3 bases spanning the gap. CDR1 is MNHEY and CDR2 is SMNVEV in the germline V gene (reference sequence). Written as DNA, the CDR3 is TGTGCCAGCAGTTTTTACACAGATACGCAGTATTTT. Protein: CASSFYTDTQYF.

V is TRBV5-4 and J is TRBJ2-5; perhaps TRBD2 as D (6 bases). Germline CDR1 reads SGHNT; CDR2 reads YYREEE (reference sequence). The CDR3 is 14 amino acids. V lost 3 bases and J lost 0, with 9 bases in between. CDR3 region: CASSWAGYQETQYF. The CDR3 coding sequence is TGTGCCAGCAGCTGGGCGGGGTACCAAGAGACCCAGTACTTC.

The rearrangement uses TRBV21-1 and TRBJ1-4. TRBV21-1 is annotated as a pseudogene. The CDR3 covers 17 residues. Here the CDR3 DNA reads TGTGCCAGCAGCAAAGAGCCCGGTAGAAGGTGGGATGAAAAACTGTTTTTT. Protein product: CASSKEPGRRWDEKLFF.

The J gene is TRBJ2-7, the V gene TRBV27, with TRBD2 matching 15 bases. V lost 2 bases, J lost 4 bases, and 9 bases stayed unmatched. Germline CDR1 MNHEY, CDR2 SMNVEV (reference sequence). The CDR3 sequence is 18 residues long. The chain's CDR3 is CASSLLGLAGGPEYEQYF. CDR3 in DNA: TGTGCCAGCAGTTTACTCGGACTAGCGGGGGGGCCGGAGTACGAGCAGTACTTC.